This T cell receptor (beta chain) comes out of a study of cytomegalovirus exposure and HLA in healthy donors. The PCR ran on 60 Vbeta and 13 Jbeta primers. Assay used: immunoSEQ multiplex PCR; TCRdb lists only in-frame clones, some missing. The table has some 190,000 clones, 82% seen once. V lost 2 bases and J 0 bases, leaving 12 bases between the germline ends. Per the germline V gene, CDR1 is SEHNR and CDR2 is FQNEAQ (reference sequence). The CDR3 extends over 16 amino acids. Sequences were obtained from PBMCs. The sequence was obtained from a man aged 35-49 years in good health and CMV-seronegative. The gene calls are TRBV7-9 and TRBJ2-3, with D tentatively TRBD2 (6 bases). The CDR3 bases are TGTGCCAGCAGCTTAACGGCGGCGGGGAGCACAGATACGCAGTATTTT. It is translated as CASSLTAAGSTDTQYF.